Presented here are 21 T cell receptor beta chains from one specimen sequenced in a study of molecular identifiers for immune sequencing clone quantification. One entry per CDR3 protein results from TCRdb running MiXCR on the PCR reads. The sample includes roughly 300,000 distinct CDR3 sequences, about a quarter of them seen just once. What was sequenced was naive CD8+ T cells from blood, with Jurkat cell RNA spiked in. The subset was: FACS-sorted CD8+CD4-CCR7+CD45RA+ naive T cells. The receptors were gathered from a human donor in good health. Some libraries in this study had Jurkat cell RNA spiked in.

In its sample, this clonotype was seen a few times. The CDR3 protein is CASSYWRGAGANVLTF. In nucleotides, the CDR3 is TGTGCCAGCAGTTACTGGCGGGGCGCCGGGGCCAACGTCCTGACTTTC. The V call is TRBV6-2 or TRBV6-3, the J call TRBJ2-6, with D maybe TRBD2 (6 bases). V was shortened by 1 base and J by 4 bases, with 11 bases between the two germline ends. Germline lookup yields CDR1 MNHEY and CDR2 SVGEGT. The CDR3 is made up of 16 amino acids.

This clonotype showed up just once. The chain employs TRBV7-9 and TRBJ2-3; 8 bases fit TRBD1. CDR1 is SEHNR and CDR2 is FQNEAQ in the germline V gene (reference sequence). The CDR3 contains 17 residues. J was trimmed by 4 bases and V by 5 bases; bases with no gene match: 14. CDR3 amino acids: CASSIVGRDRGPDTQYF. DNA of the CDR3: TGTGCCAGCAGCATAGTTGGCCGCGACAGGGGACCAGATACGCAGTATTTT.

The chain recombines TRBV14 with TRBJ1-3, with D unresolved. V dropped 6 bases and J dropped 3 bases, with 3 bases sitting between them. There are 11 residues in the CDR3. The germline V gene encodes CDR1 SGHDN and CDR2 FVKESK. CDR3 in DNA: TGTGCCAGCAGGGTTGGAAACACCATATATTTT. Its protein is CASRVGNTIYF. The variable domain in full, with the rest retrieved from reference TRBV14 and TRBJ1-3, is EAGVTQFPSHSVIEKGQTVTLRCDPISGHDNLYWYRRVMGKEIKFLLHFVKESKQDESGMPNNRFLAERTGGTYSTLKVQPAELEDSGVYFCASRVGNTIYFGEGSWLTVV.

Comments on this clonotype: Germline and junction disagree at one end, which may indicate a read error. The J gene is TRBJ2-7, the V gene TRBV4-1; TRBD2 matches at 10 bases. This CDR3 contains 15 residues. Germline V gene lookup returns CDR1 MGHRA and CDR2 YSYEKL. As DNA, the CDR3 is TGCGCCCGCAGCCTCTCCAGCGGGGGGGGAAGAGAGCAGTACTTC. It yields the protein CARSLSSGGGREQYF.

This clonotype was seen a few times. The chain carries TRBV4-2 and TRBJ1-4; TRBD1 is a possible D gene (5 bases). Germline V gives CDR1 LGHNA, CDR2 YNFKEQ. CDR3 length equals 15 residues. Trimming took off 1 base at V and 8 bases at J, with 14 bases between the two ends. CDR3 DNA sequence: TGTGCCAGCAGCCAAGGGGGCCAGTACGACGAAAAACTGTTTTTT. Translation gives CASSQGGQYDEKLFF.

This chain links TRBV4-3 with TRBJ2-7; 10 bases fit TRBD1. Unmatched junction bases numbered 7, after V lost 0 bases and J lost 2 bases. Germline assignment: CDR1 LGHNA and CDR2 YSLEER. CDR3 length: 17 residues. The CDR3 DNA reads TGCGCCAGCAGCCAAGATCTTTGGGGACAGGGGCCCTACGAGCAGTACTTC. Its translation is CASSQDLWGQGPYEQYF.

A word on this clonotype: This sequence may be a read error, since a much larger clone differs from it by one base. The conserved phenylalanine or tryptophan is not found at the CDR3 terminus, so this likely reflects a read error. The chain links TRBV7-9 to TRBJ2-3; 11 bases match TRBD1. Germline values: CDR1 SEHNR, CDR2 FQNEAQ (reference sequence). The CDR3 spans 16 residues. Trimming at V came to 5 bases and at J to 0 bases, leaving 4 bases not matched to a gene. The CDR3 loop is CASSDGTGGSTDTQYC. The DNA for the CDR3 is TGTGCCAGCAGCGATGGGACAGGGGGAAGCACAGATACGCAGTATTGT.

On this clonotype itself: A much larger clone sits a single nucleotide away, making a read error possible. The gene calls are TRBV7-9 and TRBJ1-1; 9 nucleotides agree with TRBD1. Germline loops: CDR1 SEHNR, CDR2 FQNEAQ (reference sequence). This CDR3 has 14 residues. CDR3 residues: CASSSTGGLTEAIF. Here the CDR3 DNA reads TGTGCCAGCAGCTCTACAGGGGGCCTAACTGAAGCTATCTTT. Looking up the rest from reference TRBV7-9 and TRBJ1-1 gives the full variable domain: DTGVSQNPRHKITKRGQNVTFRCDPISEHNRLYWYRQTLGQGPEFLTYFQNEAQLEKSRLLSDRFSAERPKGSFSTLEIQRTEQGDSAMYLCASSSTGGLTEAIFGQGTRLTVV.

This clonotype was observed many times. The chain combines TRBV7-2 with TRBJ2-5; D is uncertain. Germline V gene data show CDR1 as SGHTA and CDR2 as FQGNSA. This CDR3 comprises 13 residues. The V gene lost 6 bases and the J gene lost 2 bases, with 10 bases spanning the gap. The CDR3 here is CASRRTGQETQYF. Written as DNA, the CDR3 is TGTGCCAGCAGGAGAACGGGTCAAGAGACCCAGTACTTC.

This clonotype was seen a handful of times. This chain connects TRBV12-3 or TRBV12-4 to TRBJ2-4; the D gene is possibly TRBD1 (8 bases). This CDR3 is 15 amino acids long. The germline V and J ends were trimmed by 5 bases and 13 bases, with 24 bases remaining between them. The CDR3 region is CASSPSGGGGGGQYF. In DNA form, the CDR3 reads TGTGCCAGCAGTCCTTCAGGGGGCGGGGGTGGAGGCCAGTACTTC.

The chain couples TRBV2 to TRBJ2-3; TRBD2 aligns across 10 bases. The germline CDR1 and CDR2 sequences are SNHLY and FYNNEI. The trim removed 8 bases at V and 4 bases at J, leaving 9 bases unmatched. The CDR3 is made up of 15 amino acids. Here the CDR3 DNA reads TGTGCCAGCCCCCAAGCGGGGGGGCCCGCAGATACGCAGTATTTT. This translates into CASPQAGGPADTQYF.

The rearrangement joins TRBV19 to TRBJ2-1; D might be TRBD2 (6 bases). Trimming took off 3 bases at V and 6 bases at J, with 15 bases between the two ends. Per germline, CDR1 LNHDA and CDR2 SQIVND (reference sequence). The CDR3 totals 15 residues. The CDR3 DNA is TGTGCCAGTAGTATTCCGGGAGTGGTTTTCAATGAGCAGTTCTTC. Translation: CASSIPGVVFNEQFF.

J is TRBJ2-3 and V is TRBV11-2; 9 nucleotides line up with TRBD2. Trimming at V came to 1 base and at J to 3 bases, leaving 2 bases not matched to a gene. Germline V lookup: CDR1 SGHAT, CDR2 FQNNGV. This CDR3 spans 15 amino acids. CDR3 loop: CASSLVSGRTDTQYF. Here the CDR3 DNA reads TGTGCCAGCAGCTTAGTTAGCGGGAGAACAGATACGCAGTATTTT.

Details on this clonotype: Being one base from a much bigger clone, this may be a read error. CDR3 in amino acids: CASSQNRGFYNEQFF. Written as DNA, the CDR3 is TGCGCCAGCAGCCAAAATAGGGGCTTTTACAATGAGCAGTTCTTC. The chain employs TRBV4-3 and TRBJ2-1, with a possible D match to TRBD1 (5 bases). Trimming took 2 bases from V and 4 from J, leaving 12 bases between them. Germline CDR1 LGHNA, CDR2 YSLEER. CDR3 length: 15 amino acids.

This clonotype appeared a few times. CDR3 nucleotide sequence: TGCGCCAGCAGCCGATCGACAGGGGAAACAGATACGCAGTATTTT. Translation: CASSRSTGETDTQYF. V gene TRBV4-1 combines with J gene TRBJ2-3, with TRBD1 identical over 8 bases. After removal of 4 bases from V and 3 bases from J, the junction contained 6 bases not matched to a gene. The germline V gene encodes CDR1 MGHRA and CDR2 YSYEKL. This CDR3 is 15 amino acids long.

At least ten counts were recorded for this clonotype. V and J are TRBV4-3 and TRBJ2-4; D is undetermined. CDR3 length equals 20 residues. The germline V gene has CDR1 LGHNA and CDR2 YSLEER. V gave up 0 bases and J gave up 0 bases, with 21 bases separating them. CDR3 DNA: TGCGCCAGCAGCCAAGATTTTGCAGAAAGAATACCCAAAGCCAAAAACATTCAGTACTTC. This sequence encodes CASSQDFAERIPKAKNIQYF.

Ten or more counts support this clonotype. The rearrangement joins TRBV7-9 to TRBJ2-7, with D possibly matching TRBD2 (6 bases). This CDR3 is built from 13 residues. The V and J ends lost 8 bases and 5 bases respectively, with 16 bases between them. Germline CDR1 is SEHNR and CDR2 is FQNEAQ (reference sequence). In DNA form, the CDR3 reads TGTGCCAGCGGAAGGGTAGCGGCCAACGAGCAGTACTTC. Translated: CASGRVAANEQYF.

This clonotype came up many times. The gene calls are TRBV20-1 and TRBJ2-7, with 8 bases aligning to TRBD1. J was trimmed by 4 bases and V by 0 bases; bases with no gene match: 11. CDR1 and CDR2 (germline): DFQATT, SNEGSKA (reference sequence). CDR3 length: 16 amino acids. CDR3 sequence: CSARDDRGSFRYEQYF. The CDR3 nucleotides are TGCAGTGCTAGAGATGACAGGGGTTCGTTTCGATACGAGCAGTACTTC.

The rearrangement links TRBV12-3 or TRBV12-4 to TRBJ2-4; 7 bases map to TRBD1. This CDR3 is 14 amino acids long. Trimming at V came to 5 bases and at J to 8 bases, leaving 9 bases not matched to a gene. The CDR3: CASSPGGRLDIQYF. CDR3 nucleotides: TGTGCCAGCAGTCCAGGGGGTAGGTTGGACATTCAGTACTTC.

The rearrangement joins TRBV15 to TRBJ2-3, with D uncertain. Trimming removed 8 bases from V and 2 bases from J, with 5 bases in between. Looked up from germline, CDR1 is LNHNV and CDR2 is YYDKDF (reference sequence). This CDR3 spans 11 amino acids. CDR3 sequence (DNA): TGTGCCACCTCGGACACAGATACGCAGTATTTT. As protein: CATSDTDTQYF.

A few counts support this clonotype. The chain carries TRBV6-2 or TRBV6-3 and TRBJ1-6; tentatively, D is TRBD1 (5 bases). CDR1 MNHEY and CDR2 SVGEGT come from the germline V gene. Trimming cost V 6 bases and J 3 bases, with 15 bases left between them. The CDR3 totals 16 residues. CDR3 DNA: TGTGCCAGCAGCCCTTTCAGGACAAGCTATAATTCACCCCTCCACTTT. This translates into CASSPFRTSYNSPLHF.